The 22 T cell receptor beta chains below were found in one sample sequenced in a study of cytomegalovirus exposure and HLA in healthy donors. This PCR relied on a set of 60 Vbeta primers and 13 Jbeta primers. Produced via immunoSEQ multiplex PCR; TCRdb's table is partial and in-frame only. The top ten hold about 5.6% of the sample, which has some 150,000 clones, around 84% seen once. Specimen: PBMCs. The receptor source for this set is a woman between 40 and 50 years old in good health and CMV-seropositive.

This clone appeared a few times. The chain employs TRBV4-1 and TRBJ2-3; 12 nucleotides match TRBD2. The V gene end was trimmed by 3 bases and the J gene end by 5 bases; junction bases not matched to a gene: 3. The germline gives CDR1 MGHRA, CDR2 YSYEKL. The CDR3 is 15 residues long. The CDR3 sequence is CASSQPTSGRDTQYF. The CDR3 bases are TGCGCCAGCAGCCAGCCGACTAGCGGGAGAGATACGCAGTATTTT.

The rearrangement joins TRBV7-6 to TRBJ1-5; 11 nucleotides agree with TRBD1. CDR1 and CDR2 from the germline V gene are SGHVS and FNYEAQ. The CDR3 runs 16 residues. The V gene end was trimmed by 1 base and the J gene end by 6 bases; junction bases not matched to a gene: 5. Here the CDR3 DNA reads TGTGCCAGCAGCTTAGGGACAGGGGGCAGGGGTCAGCCCCAGCATTTT. The encoded protein is CASSLGTGGRGQPQHF.

CDR3 in DNA: TGTGCCAGCAGCGGATTACAGGGGGCGCGTGGAAAACTGTTTTTT. Encoded protein: CASSGLQGARGKLFF. The V gene is TRBV7-6, the J gene TRBJ1-4; 9 positions match TRBD1. Germline CDR1 SGHVS, CDR2 FNYEAQ. The CDR3 loop spans 15 amino acids. The J segment lost 10 bases and the V segment lost 5 bases, leaving 11 bases of the junction unmatched.

The rearrangement joins TRBV2 to TRBJ2-7; a possible D gene is TRBD1 (5 bases). Germline CDR1 is SNHLY and CDR2 is FYNNEI. CDR3 length: 13 amino acids. V lost 7 bases to trimming and J lost 3 bases, with 13 bases between them. Here the CDR3 DNA reads TGTGCCAGCATGAGGCAGGGTGGCTACGAGCAGTACTTC. Translating it yields CASMRQGGYEQYF.

The chain combines TRBV4-2 with TRBJ2-3, with 9 bases matching TRBD2. The CDR3 contains 18 residues. The germline CDR1 and CDR2 sequences are LGHNA and YNFKEQ. The J segment lost 2 bases and the V segment lost 2 bases, leaving 11 bases of the junction unmatched. The CDR3 sequence: CASSQRMASGISTDTQYF. CDR3 nucleotide sequence: TGTGCCAGCAGCCAAAGGATGGCTAGCGGGATTTCCACAGATACGCAGTATTTT.

The chain recombines TRBV5-4 with TRBJ1-4; 9 positions agree with TRBD1. CDR3 length: 14 residues. Germline assignment: CDR1 SGHNT and CDR2 YYREEE (reference sequence). With V trimmed by 4 bases and J by 8 bases, 6 bases remained unmatched. The CDR3 region is CASSPGQGREKLFF. DNA for the CDR3: TGTGCCAGCAGCCCGGGACAGGGAAGAGAAAAACTGTTTTTT.

This sequence joins TRBV30 and TRBJ1-1, with a tentative D call TRBD1 (6 bases). V was shortened by 2 bases and J by 11 bases, with 21 bases between the two germline ends. Germline CDR1 reads GTSNPN; CDR2 reads SVGIG (reference sequence). The CDR3 is made up of 14 amino acids. The CDR3 protein is CAWSTGTLVGLAFF. The CDR3 DNA reads TGTGCCTGGAGTACCGGGACACTGGTAGGATTGGCTTTCTTT.

The chain carries TRBV30 and TRBJ2-7, with 7 bases aligning to TRBD1. Unmatched junction bases numbered 6, after V lost 0 bases and J lost 4 bases. This CDR3 is built from 14 residues. Per germline, CDR1 GTSNPN and CDR2 SVGIG (reference sequence). The CDR3 region is CAWSVAGGTYEQYF. CDR3 nucleotides: TGTGCCTGGAGTGTTGCAGGGGGAACTTACGAGCAGTACTTC.

This chain uses TRBV19 with TRBJ1-4; TRBD1 is a possible D gene (5 bases). Looked up from germline, CDR1 is LNHDA and CDR2 is SQIVND (reference sequence). Trimming shortened V by 3 bases and J by 4 bases, and 9 bases separated the two germline ends. The CDR3 sequence is 14 residues long. The CDR3: CASSMGGVNEKLFF. The DNA for the CDR3 is TGTGCCAGTAGTATGGGAGGGGTTAATGAAAAACTGTTTTTT. Variable domain in full (rest from reference TRBV19 and TRBJ1-4): DGGITQSPKYLFRKEGQNVTLSCEQNLNHDAMYWYRQDPGQGLRLIYYSQIVNDFQKGDIAEGYSVSREKKESFPLTVTSAQKNPTAFYLCASSMGGVNEKLFFGSGTQLSVL.

CDR3 protein: CASSLYGQGNQPQHF. In DNA, the CDR3 is TGTGCCAGCAGTTTATACGGACAGGGGAATCAGCCCCAGCATTTT. V gene TRBV28 combines with J gene TRBJ1-5; TRBD1 matches 9 bases. Germline V gives CDR1 MDHEN, CDR2 SYDVKM. After removal of 1 base from V and 4 bases from J, the junction contained 2 bases not matched to a gene. The CDR3 is 15 residues long.

The chain combines TRBV27 with TRBJ2-3, with TRBD1 matching over 8 bases. The CDR3 length is 13 residues. CDR1 is MNHEY, CDR2 SMNVEV, per germline (reference sequence). V shed 4 bases, J shed 14 bases, and the junction held 11 bases outside the gene matches. The CDR3 spells CASSSTDRGEGYF. The CDR3 coding sequence is TGTGCCAGCAGTTCCACAGACAGGGGCGAAGGGTATTTT.

The chain uses TRBV7-9 and TRBJ2-7, with D maybe TRBD2 (5 bases). CDR1 SEHNR and CDR2 FQNEAQ come from the germline V gene (reference sequence). Trimming shortened V by 4 bases and J by 2 bases, and 12 bases separated the two germline ends. This CDR3 region has 14 residues. This CDR3 reads CASSSVAQTYEQYF. CDR3 nucleotides: TGTGCCAGCAGCTCAGTAGCGCAAACCTACGAGCAGTACTTC. Drawing the rest from reference TRBV7-9 and TRBJ2-7, the complete variable domain is DTGVSQNPRHKITKRGQNVTFRCDPISEHNRLYWYRQTLGQGPEFLTYFQNEAQLEKSRLLSDRFSAERPKGSFSTLEIQRTEQGDSAMYLCASSSVAQTYEQYFGPGTRLTVT.

CDR3: CASHSTDRANEKLFF. CDR3 nucleotide sequence: TGCGCCAGCCACTCCACGGACAGAGCAAATGAAAAACTGTTTTTT. The V call is TRBV5-1, the J call TRBJ1-4; D perhaps matches TRBD1 (6 bases). The CDR3 covers 15 residues. Germline CDR1 reads SGHRS; CDR2 reads YFSETQ. Trimming took 7 bases from V and 5 from J, leaving 18 bases between them.

V gene TRBV5-1 combines with J gene TRBJ2-2; 7 nucleotides line up with TRBD1. Germline trimming cut 8 bases from V and 0 bases from J; bases unmatched to any gene: 10. CDR3 size: 16 residues. The V gene's germline CDR1 is SGHRS and CDR2 YFSETQ. CDR3 in DNA: TGCGCCAGTAGGGGACAGTCAACGACGAACACCGGGGAGCTGTTTTTT. This gives the protein CASRGQSTTNTGELFF.

The CDR3 DNA sequence: TGTGCCAGCAGCTTAGCGCAGGGGTCTGGGGCCAACGTCCTGACTTTC. Translating it yields CASSLAQGSGANVLTF. The gene calls are TRBV7-9 and TRBJ2-6; possibly TRBD1 for D (6 bases). The CDR3 is 16 amino acids. The germline V gene encodes CDR1 SEHNR and CDR2 FQNEAQ (reference sequence). V was clipped by 0 bases and J by 1 base, with 7 bases between them.

The chain joins TRBV7-6 to TRBJ2-1, with 8 bases that match TRBD2. The CDR3 is made up of 16 amino acids. CDR1 SGHVS and CDR2 FNYEAQ come from the germline V gene. Unmatched junction bases numbered 13, after V lost 4 bases and J lost 8 bases. CDR3 amino acids: CASSSRTSTQTDEQFF. As DNA, the CDR3 is TGTGCCAGCAGCTCGAGGACTAGCACACAGACGGATGAGCAGTTCTTC.

The chain combines TRBV27 with TRBJ2-6, with 9 bases matching TRBD1. The CDR3 has 20 amino acids. V gave up 5 bases and J gave up 4 bases; unmatched junction bases: 18. Germline lookup yields CDR1 MNHEY and CDR2 SMNVEV (reference sequence). CDR3 amino acids: CASSLGVPGQGSRGANVLTF. The CDR3 region has the DNA TGTGCCAGCAGTCTCGGGGTACCGGGACAGGGATCACGAGGGGCCAACGTCCTGACTTTC. The full variable domain, with the rest looked up from reference TRBV27 and TRBJ2-6, is EAQVTQNPRYLITVTGKKLTVTCSQNMNHEYMSWYRQDPGLGLRQIYYSMNVEVTDKGDVPEGYKVSRKEKRNFPLILESPSPNQTSLYFCASSLGVPGQGSRGANVLTFGAGSRLTVL.

CDR3 sequence reads: CASSKSGAGTDTQYF. The CDR3 DNA follows: TGCGCCAGCAGCAAGAGCGGGGCCGGCACAGATACGCAGTATTTT. The chain recombines TRBV5-1 with TRBJ2-3, with 7 bases fitting TRBD2. Germline assignment: CDR1 SGHRS and CDR2 YFSETQ. With V trimmed by 4 bases and J by 1 base, 6 bases remained unmatched. CDR3 length: 15 residues. Filled out from reference TRBV5-1 and TRBJ2-3, the complete variable domain reads KAGVTQTPRYLIKTRGQQVTLSCSPISGHRSVSWYQQTPGQGLQFLFEYFSETQRNKGNFPGRFSGRQFSNSRSEMNVSTLELGDSALYLCASSKSGAGTDTQYFGPGTRLTVL.

V and J are TRBV4-2 and TRBJ1-1, with D possibly TRBD1 on 6 matching bases. The CDR3 contains 13 residues. Germline CDR1 is LGHNA and CDR2 is YNFKEQ. Trimming shortened V by 0 bases and J by 4 bases, and 6 bases separated the two germline ends. In DNA form, the CDR3 reads TGTGCCAGCAGCCAAGAGGGGGCCACTGAAGCTTTCTTT. As protein: CASSQEGATEAFF.

The gene calls are TRBV28 and TRBJ2-1; TRBD1 might be the D (6 bases). Trimming took off 6 bases at V and 3 bases at J, with 15 bases between the two ends. The germline gives CDR1 MDHEN, CDR2 SYDVKM. This CDR3 has 15 residues. The CDR3: CASSPAGDIYNEQFF. The CDR3, as DNA: TGTGCCAGCAGCCCTGCCGGGGACATCTACAATGAGCAGTTCTTC.

The chain couples TRBV6-5 to TRBJ1-5; 7 positions match TRBD1. This CDR3 is 14 amino acids long. V dropped 7 bases and J dropped 1; count of bases not matched to a gene: 4. The germline V gene encodes CDR1 MNHEY and CDR2 SVGAGI. The CDR3 DNA reads as TGTGCCAGCAAAAGACAGGGAAGCAATCAGCCCCAGCATTTT. Translated, it gives CASKRQGSNQPQHF.

The chain employs TRBV5-8 and TRBJ1-2; D is perhaps TRBD1 (5 bases). Germline CDR1 reads SGHTS; CDR2 reads YDEGEE. V was trimmed by 3 bases and J by 8 bases, leaving 14 bases between them. CDR3 size: 13 residues. CDR3 sequence reads: CASSSRASKGYTF. DNA of the CDR3: TGTGCCAGCAGCTCCAGGGCCTCTAAGGGCTACACCTTC.